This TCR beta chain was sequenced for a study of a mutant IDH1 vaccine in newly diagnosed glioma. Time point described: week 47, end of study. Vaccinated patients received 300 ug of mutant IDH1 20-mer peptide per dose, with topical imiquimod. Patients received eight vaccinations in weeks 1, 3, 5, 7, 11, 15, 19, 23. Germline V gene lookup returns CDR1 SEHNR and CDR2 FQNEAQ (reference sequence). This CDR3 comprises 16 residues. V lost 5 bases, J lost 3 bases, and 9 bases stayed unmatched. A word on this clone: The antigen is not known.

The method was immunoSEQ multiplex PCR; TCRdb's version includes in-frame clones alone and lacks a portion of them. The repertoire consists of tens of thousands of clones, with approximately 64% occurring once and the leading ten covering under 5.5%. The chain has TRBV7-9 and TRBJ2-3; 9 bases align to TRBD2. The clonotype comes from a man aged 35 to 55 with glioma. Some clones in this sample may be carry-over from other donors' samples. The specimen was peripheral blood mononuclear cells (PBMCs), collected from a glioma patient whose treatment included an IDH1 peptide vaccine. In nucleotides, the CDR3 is TGTGCCAGCAGCGCAGGCGCGGGAGGGTATACAGATACGCAGTATTTT. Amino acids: CASSAGAGGYTDTQYF.